The 22 T cell receptor beta chains below were found in one sample sequenced in a study of blood T cell repertoires in COVID-19. Sequencing used immunoSEQ multiplex PCR; TCRdb keeps in-frame clones, though not all of them. The sample lists about 310,000 clones, around nine tenths occurring once. The sequencing input was peripheral blood. The receptors originated from a man in his 70s with acute or convalescent COVID-19.

The chain is built from TRBV7-2 and TRBJ2-5, with TRBD1 matching 11 bases. CDR3 size: 17 residues. V shed 4 bases, J shed 5 bases, and the junction held 12 bases outside the gene matches. Germline V gene lookup returns CDR1 SGHTA and CDR2 FQGNSA. CDR3 sequence reads: CASSSGGQGAWVETQYF. The CDR3 DNA reads as TGTGCCAGCAGCTCCGGAGGACAGGGGGCGTGGGTGGAGACCCAGTACTTC.

The chain uses TRBV28 and TRBJ1-4; possible D gene TRBD1, 6 bases. Trimming left V 6 bases short and J 2 bases short, with 10 bases between. The CDR3 is 14 residues long. CDR1 and CDR2 from the germline V gene are MDHEN and SYDVKM. For the CDR3, the DNA is TGTGCCAGCAGACAACAGGGTACTAATGAAAAACTGTTTTTT. Translated: CASRQQGTNEKLFF.

The V and J genes are TRBV9 and TRBJ2-1; 10 bases agree with TRBD2. V gave up 0 bases and J gave up 7 bases; unmatched junction bases: 7. This CDR3 is built from 16 residues. The germline V gene has CDR1 SGDLS and CDR2 YYNGEE. DNA for the CDR3: TGTGCCAGCAGCGTAGGGTGGGCTAGCGGGGGAAATGAGCAGTTCTTC. Residues: CASSVGWASGGNEQFF. Based on the CDR3 plus reference TRBV9 and TRBJ2-1, the full variable domain is DSGVTQTPKHLITATGQRVTLRCSPRSGDLSVYWYQQSLDQGLQFLIQYYNGEERAKGNILERFSAQQFPDLHSELNLSSLELGDSALYFCASSVGWASGGNEQFFGPGTRLTVL.

V is TRBV19 and J is TRBJ1-3; D perhaps matches TRBD1 (6 bases). Per the germline V gene, CDR1 is LNHDA and CDR2 is SQIVND (reference sequence). CDR3 length: 16 residues. V lost 6 bases and J 0 bases, leaving 15 bases between the germline ends. As DNA, the CDR3 is TGTGCCAGTAGCAGATCACAGGGCGGCTCTGGAAACACCATATATTTT. Amino acid sequence: CASSRSQGGSGNTIYF.

This chain links TRBV6-2 or TRBV6-3 with TRBJ2-1, with TRBD1 matching over 7 bases. This CDR3 contains 13 residues. J gave up 5 bases and V 6 bases, and 4 bases lay outside the gene matches. The germline CDR1 and CDR2 sequences are MNHEY and SVGEGT. The CDR3 DNA reads TGTGCCAGCAGCGCCGGGACAGACAATGAGCAGTTCTTC. Translating gives CASSAGTDNEQFF.

This clone was seen only once. The DNA of the CDR3 is TGTGCCAGCAGCTTGTCTAGCGTACAGACCCAGTACTTC. This codes for CASSLSSVQTQYF. This rearrangement joins TRBV7-2 to TRBJ2-5; maybe TRBD2 (6 bases). CDR1 SGHTA and CDR2 FQGNSA come from the germline V gene. The CDR3 has 13 residues. Trimming stripped 3 bases from V and 6 bases from J, with 11 bases between.

The chain carries TRBV9 and TRBJ1-1; TRBD1 is a possible D gene (5 bases). V was trimmed by 1 base and J by 1 base, leaving 14 bases between them. The CDR3 is made up of 16 amino acids. CDR1 is SGDLS and CDR2 is YYNGEE in the germline V gene. CDR3 coding DNA: TGTGCCAGCAGCGTAATCCCCGGGGGTCGGAACACTGAAGCTTTCTTT. Translated: CASSVIPGGRNTEAFF.

The chain couples TRBV11-2 to TRBJ2-5, with 7 nucleotides matching TRBD1. This CDR3 has 15 residues. Germline V gene lookup returns CDR1 SGHAT and CDR2 FQNNGV. J gave up 2 bases and V 5 bases, and 8 bases lay outside the gene matches. The CDR3 sequence: CASSPQGTVQETQYF. Written as DNA, the CDR3 is TGTGCCAGCAGCCCCCAAGGGACAGTTCAAGAGACCCAGTACTTC.

The chain recombines TRBV7-2 with TRBJ2-2; TRBD1 might be the D (6 bases). CDR3 length: 15 amino acids. V was pared by 2 bases and J by 2 bases, with 9 bases between. Germline loops: CDR1 SGHTA, CDR2 FQGNSA. CDR3 sequence (DNA): TGTGCCAGCAGCTTATTCAGGGGTAACACCGGGGAGCTGTTTTTT. Protein: CASSLFRGNTGELFF.

This chain uses TRBV5-6 with TRBJ2-7; 10 bases agree with TRBD1. The CDR3 is 13 residues long. Germline CDR1 is SGHDT and CDR2 is YYEEEE. With V trimmed by 6 bases and J by 7 bases, 7 bases remained unmatched. This chain's CDR3 is CASTRQGADEQYF. The DNA of the CDR3 is TGTGCCAGCACTAGACAGGGGGCGGATGAGCAGTACTTC.

The rearrangement joins TRBV6-2 or TRBV6-3 to TRBJ1-5; D is undetermined. This CDR3 region has 12 residues. Germline V gives CDR1 MNHEY, CDR2 SVGEGT. Between the trimmed V and J ends, which lost 5 bases and 5 bases, there was a span of 7 bases. The chain's CDR3 is CASSPPDQPQHF. Written as DNA, the CDR3 is TGTGCCAGCAGTCCCCCAGATCAGCCCCAGCATTTT.

J is TRBJ2-1 and V is TRBV3-1 (or the pseudogene TRBV3-2), with 8 bases that match TRBD2. The V gene's germline CDR1 is LGHDT and CDR2 YNNKEL (reference sequence). J lost 1 base, V lost 4 bases, and 12 bases had no gene match. This CDR3 is built from 18 residues. CDR3 amino acids: CASSPGISGSPSYNEQFF. DNA for the CDR3: TGTGCCAGCAGCCCGGGCATCAGCGGGAGCCCTTCCTACAATGAGCAGTTCTTC.

The CDR3 DNA follows: TGTGCCAGCAGTTTAGGACTGGCCTACGAGCAGTACTTC. It is translated as CASSLGLAYEQYF. V gene TRBV2 combines with J gene TRBJ2-7; weak D call: TRBD2 (5 bases). The CDR3 has 13 residues. The V gene's germline CDR1 is SNHLY and CDR2 FYNNEI. The ends were cut back, 5 bases at V and 2 bases at J, with 10 bases in the middle.

The V and J genes are TRBV3-1 (or the pseudogene TRBV3-2) and TRBJ1-1; no reliable D call. Trimming shortened V by 2 bases and J by 3 bases, and 4 bases separated the two germline ends. Germline V CDR1 and CDR2: LGHDT, YNNKEL (reference sequence). The CDR3 length is 12 residues. The CDR3 nucleotides are TGTGCCAGCAGCCAACCTCACACTGAAGCTTTCTTT. Protein sequence: CASSQPHTEAFF.

The CDR3: CASSITGQGTEAFF. The CDR3 coding sequence is TGTGCCAGTAGTATAACGGGACAGGGGACCGAAGCTTTCTTT. The V call is TRBV19, the J call TRBJ1-1; 10 nucleotides agree with TRBD1. Unmatched junction bases numbered 5, after V lost 2 bases and J lost 8 bases. The CDR3 covers 14 residues. From germline, CDR1 is LNHDA and CDR2 SQIVND (reference sequence).

To note about this clone: The sample contains more than one DNA sequence encoding this CDR3. This chain uses TRBV7-2 with TRBJ1-2, with 9 bases lining up with TRBD1. Germline V gene data show CDR1 as SGHTA and CDR2 as FQGNSA. The junction had 3 bases not matched to a gene; V was cut back by 5 bases and J by 5 bases. The CDR3 spans 13 residues. The CDR3 bases are TGTGCCAGCAGCACGGGACAGGGTTATGGCTACACCTTC. Its protein is CASSTGQGYGYTF.

V is TRBV3-1 (or the pseudogene TRBV3-2) and J is TRBJ2-4, with 7 bases lining up with TRBD1. The CDR3 runs 17 residues. Germline V gene data show CDR1 as LGHDT and CDR2 as YNNKEL (reference sequence). V gave up 0 bases and J gave up 3 bases; unmatched junction bases: 8. CDR3 nucleotides: TGTGCCAGCAGCCAAGAGGGAACAGGGACAGTCAAAAACATTCAGTACTTC. Translated, it gives CASSQEGTGTVKNIQYF.

V and J are TRBV28 and TRBJ1-2, with TRBD1 identical over 7 bases. The CDR3 length is 13 residues. Trimming cost V 4 bases and J 6 bases; bases outside gene matches: 5. The V gene's germline CDR1 is MDHEN and CDR2 SYDVKM. This CDR3 is CASSSGQVHGYTF. The CDR3 DNA reads as TGTGCCAGCAGTTCAGGACAGGTGCATGGCTACACCTTC.

The chain joins TRBV7-2 to TRBJ2-7, with D possibly being TRBD2 (6 bases). CDR1 and CDR2 (germline): SGHTA, FQGNSA. The V end was cut by 4 bases, the J end by 2 bases, with 12 bases between. This CDR3 comprises 14 residues. The CDR3 DNA reads TGTGCCAGCAGCTCGAATAGCGGCCCCTACGAGCAGTACTTC. It translates to CASSSNSGPYEQYF. The full variable domain, in which reference TRBV7-2 and TRBJ2-7 provide the parts outside the CDR3, is GAGVSQSPSNKVTEKGKDVELRCDPISGHTALYWYRQSLGQGLEFLIYFQGNSAPDKSGLPSDRFSAERTGGSVSTLTIQRTQQEDSAVYLCASSSNSGPYEQYFGPGTRLTVT.

V usage is TRBV6-5 and J usage is TRBJ1-6, with a tentative D call TRBD1 (5 bases). CDR1 is MNHEY, CDR2 SVGAGI, per germline. V was shortened by 6 bases and J by 8 bases, with 11 bases between the two germline ends. The CDR3 has 13 residues. The DNA for the CDR3 is TGTGCCAGCAGCTTAACAGGCCATTCACCCCTCCACTTT. As protein: CASSLTGHSPLHF.

The chain carries TRBV27 and TRBJ2-1; 10 nucleotides match TRBD2. The germline V gene has CDR1 MNHEY and CDR2 SMNVEV (reference sequence). J was trimmed by 12 bases and V by 5 bases; bases with no gene match: 13. The CDR3 is 15 residues long. The CDR3 region has the DNA TGTGCCAGCAGTCCATGGGGGACTAGCGTGAGGTGGCAGTTCTTC. Its translation: CASSPWGTSVRWQFF.

This chain connects TRBV11-2 to TRBJ2-1; tentative D call: TRBD2 (5 bases). The CDR3 consists of 16 residues. The germline CDR1 and CDR2 sequences are SGHAT and FQNNGV. V was pared by 1 base and J by 8 bases, with 18 bases between. This CDR3 is CASSLGPGFSGYEQFF. CDR3 coding DNA: TGTGCCAGCAGCTTAGGCCCGGGGTTCTCAGGCTATGAGCAGTTCTTC.